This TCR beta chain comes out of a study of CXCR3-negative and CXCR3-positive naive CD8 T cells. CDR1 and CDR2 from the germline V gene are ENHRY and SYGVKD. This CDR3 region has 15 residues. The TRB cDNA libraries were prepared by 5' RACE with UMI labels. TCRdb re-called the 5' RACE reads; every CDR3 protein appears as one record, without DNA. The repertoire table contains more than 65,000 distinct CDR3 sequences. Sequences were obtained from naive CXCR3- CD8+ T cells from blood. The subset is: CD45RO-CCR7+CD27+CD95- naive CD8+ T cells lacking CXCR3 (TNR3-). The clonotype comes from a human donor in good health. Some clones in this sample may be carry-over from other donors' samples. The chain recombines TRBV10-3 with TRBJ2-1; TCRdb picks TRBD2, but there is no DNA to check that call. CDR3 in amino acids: CAISPLAGGYNEQFF.